These T cell receptor beta chains were read from a single sample in a study of cytomegalovirus exposure and HLA in healthy donors. Clones were read by immunoSEQ multiplex PCR, and TCRdb kept only the in-frame ones, dropping some. The sample has 200,000 to 250,000 clones, roughly four fifths seen once. Sequences were obtained from PBMCs. All receptors come from a girl aged 10-17 years in good health and CMV-seronegative. Both conserved end residues are trimmed from each CDR3. A D gene is named only where the DNA matches it firmly.

len	d_gene	v_gene	j_gene	CDR3aa
9	NA	TRBV6-6	TRBJ1-2	ASSIREGYT
14	TRBD1	TRBV6-1	TRBJ2-7	ASSVRDRGNSYEQY
13	TRBD1	TRBV9	TRBJ1-4	ASSVETGLGEKLF
13	TRBD2	TRBV13	TRBJ2-1	ASSLGLAGGNEQF
13	NA	TRBV4-3	TRBJ1-4	ASSQVNREGQKLF
10	NA	TRBV2	TRBJ2-5	ASKAEEETQY
13	NA	TRBV6-5	TRBJ1-5	ASRPRQYSNQPQH
11	NA	TRBV6-5	TRBJ1-5	ASSFSLNQPQH
15	TRBD1	TRBV7-8	TRBJ1-5	ASSLGFGTGGNQPQH
13	TRBD1	TRBV19	TRBJ2-2	ASSVDRGQSGELF
15	TRBD1	TRBV4-2	TRBJ2-1	ASSQDSPSFLTGGLF
13	TRBD2	TRBV15	TRBJ2-1	ATSRELAGSNEQF
9	NA	TRBV2	TRBJ2-1	ASAPGNEQF
12	NA	TRBV4-3	TRBJ1-2	ASSRGPDNYGYT
13	TRBD2	TRBV28	TRBJ2-3	ASRSTSGSTDTQY
14	TRBD1	TRBV19	TRBJ2-1	ASSQQGKVSYNEQF
9	NA	TRBV19	TRBJ2-1	ASKRSNEQF
11	NA	TRBV30	TRBJ1-5	AWSQGGGQPQH
9	NA	TRBV6-1	TRBJ2-7	AGGQGYEQY
13	NA	TRBV7-2	TRBJ1-2	ASSLERGIFQGYT
11	NA	TRBV21-1	TRBJ2-7	ARYDRTSYEQY
11	NA	TRBV7-9	TRBJ2-7	ASSLDAPGEQY
14	TRBD2	TRBV2	TRBJ2-3	ASSRQLAGSTDTQY
11	TRBD2	TRBV28	TRBJ2-3	ASRAGGPETQY
15	NA	TRBV28	TRBJ2-7	ASSYLVGRGTSYEQY
13	NA	TRBV6-5	TRBJ1-3	ASSPTGFSGNTIY
14	TRBD2	TRBV5-4	TRBJ2-1	ASSSGASGGYDEQF
13	TRBD1	TRBV7-9	TRBJ1-5	ASSLGWDREQPQH
11	NA	TRBV27	TRBJ2-7	ASTPTGMYEQY
12	NA	TRBV6-6	TRBJ1-6	ASSRTAYNSPLH
13	NA	TRBV4-1	TRBJ2-5	ASSQAEGLWETQY
11	NA	TRBV6-5	TRBJ1-1	ASSGDRNTEAF
11	NA	TRBV28	TRBJ1-2	ASSPGDTNGYT
11	TRBD2	TRBV29-1	TRBJ2-7	SVALGFRTSEY
12	TRBD1	TRBV13	TRBJ1-1	ASSLWTGRTEAF
13	NA	TRBV7-2	TRBJ1-2	ASSLTVSNNYGYT
13	TRBD1	TRBV2	TRBJ1-4	ASSRDRGSGEKLF